These 25 T cell receptor beta chains were sequenced from one sample in a study of T cells in tuberculosis. Using immunoSEQ multiplex PCR, the repertoire was profiled, and TCRdb retains in-frame clones only, with some absent. The sample has tens of thousands of clones; approximately 93% are singletons. The time point is: new active TB diagnosis, blood taken before or within 7 days of starting treatment. This specimen was PBMCs, taken at tuberculosis diagnosis. The source of these receptors is an adult with tuberculosis.

The chain is built from TRBV29-1 and TRBJ1-3; maybe TRBD1 (6 bases). CDR1 and CDR2 (germline): SQVTM, ANQGSEA. V gave up 3 bases and J gave up 5 bases, with 11 bases separating them. This CDR3 is 13 amino acids long. CDR3 bases: TGCAGCGTTGAGGAACAGGGTAGAAACACCATATATTTT. Amino acid sequence: CSVEEQGRNTIYF.

This clone was detected once. This chain links TRBV30 with TRBJ2-2; the match to TRBD1 covers 8 bases. Germline V gives CDR1 GTSNPN, CDR2 SVGIG (reference sequence). The CDR3 loop spans 13 amino acids. The CDR3 DNA reads as TGTGCGCAGGACAGGGAGAACACCGGGGAGCTGTTTTTT. Translating gives CAQDRENTGELFF. Drawing the rest from reference TRBV30 and TRBJ2-2, the complete variable domain is SQTIHQWPATLVQPVGSPLSLECTVEGTSNPNLYWYRQAAGRGLQLLFYSVGIGQISSEVPQNLSASRPQDRQFILSSKKLLLSDSGFYLCAQDRENTGELFFGEGSRLTVL.

This clone is medium-sized by share. V and J are TRBV5-6 and TRBJ1-1; D might be TRBD1 (5 bases). The CDR3 has 14 amino acids. With 3 bases removed from V and 7 bases from J, the gap between germline ends came to 16 bases. Looked up from germline, CDR1 is SGHDT and CDR2 is YYEEEE. The CDR3 bases are TGTGCCAGCAGCTCATGGGGGGTCTCCGATGAAGCTTTCTTT. Protein sequence: CASSSWGVSDEAFF.

The rearrangement uses TRBV19 and TRBJ2-1, with TRBD2 matching over 12 bases. Trimming removed 5 bases from V and 9 bases from J; junction bases left unmatched: 8. Germline V gene lookup returns CDR1 LNHDA and CDR2 SQIVND (reference sequence). CDR3 length: 15 amino acids. CDR3 nucleotide sequence: TGTGCCAGTAGTGTCACTAGCGGGGGGTTCAGTGAGCAGTTCTTC. Its protein is CASSVTSGGFSEQFF.

This clone was picked up one time. This rearrangement joins TRBV5-6 to TRBJ1-2; D unclear. Trimming shortened V by 0 bases and J by 8 bases, and 14 bases separated the two germline ends. The CDR3 sequence is 14 residues long. Germline V gene lookup returns CDR1 SGHDT and CDR2 YYEEEE. This chain's CDR3 is CASSLGPGRRGYTF. The CDR3 nucleotides read TGTGCCAGCAGCTTGGGACCGGGGAGGAGAGGCTACACCTTC.

A few counts support this clone. The gene calls are TRBV11-2 and TRBJ1-1; D possibly corresponds to TRBD1 (5 bases). Trimming stripped 2 bases from V and 3 bases from J, with 19 bases between. The germline gives CDR1 SGHAT, CDR2 FQNNGV. The CDR3 spans 17 residues. The CDR3 protein is CASSLLSRRGRDTEAFF. The CDR3 DNA reads TGTGCCAGCAGCTTACTATCCCGGAGGGGAAGGGACACTGAAGCTTTCTTT.

The chain is built from TRBV5-1 and TRBJ2-5; no definite D call. Trimming removed 0 bases from V and 5 bases from J, with 11 bases in between. In germline, CDR1 is SGHRS, CDR2 YFSETQ. The CDR3 runs to 14 residues. The CDR3 nucleotides are TGCGCCAGCAGCTTGGAAAGTATGGGCGAGACCCAGTACTTC. This encodes CASSLESMGETQYF. The full variable domain, completed using reference TRBV5-1 and TRBJ2-5, is KAGVTQTPRYLIKTRGQQVTLSCSPISGHRSVSWYQQTPGQGLQFLFEYFSETQRNKGNFPGRFSGRQFSNSRSEMNVSTLELGDSALYLCASSLESMGETQYFGPGTRLLVL.

J is TRBJ2-2 and V is TRBV5-4; D may be TRBD1 (6 bases). This CDR3 has 15 amino acids. CDR1 and CDR2 from the germline V gene are SGHNT and YYREEE (reference sequence). Trimming cost V 3 bases and J 5 bases, with 14 bases left between them. The CDR3 protein is CASSYRDGGTGELFF. The DNA for the CDR3 is TGTGCCAGCAGCTACAGGGATGGAGGAACCGGGGAGCTGTTTTTT.

Only one count was recorded for this clone. The chain uses TRBV19 and TRBJ1-5; 7 bases map to TRBD1. Germline loops: CDR1 LNHDA, CDR2 SQIVND (reference sequence). Unmatched junction bases numbered 5, after V lost 3 bases and J lost 3 bases. The CDR3 has 15 amino acids. The CDR3 reads CASSIEDRVNQPQHF. CDR3 coding DNA: TGTGCCAGTAGTATCGAAGACAGGGTCAATCAGCCCCAGCATTTT.

The chain links TRBV28 to TRBJ2-2, with D perhaps matching TRBD1 (6 bases). V lost 3 bases to trimming and J lost 3 bases, with 8 bases between them. This CDR3 is 14 amino acids long. In germline, CDR1 is MDHEN, CDR2 SYDVKM. The DNA for the CDR3 is TGTGCCAGCAGTTTCCCAGGGGACACCGGGGAGCTGTTTTTT. It translates to CASSFPGDTGELFF.

V is TRBV9 and J is TRBJ2-7; 8 nucleotides line up with TRBD2. Per germline, CDR1 SGDLS and CDR2 YYNGEE. The length of the CDR3 is 15 residues. V gave up 3 bases and J gave up 5 bases; unmatched junction bases: 10. The CDR3 is CASSGGTSLGHEQYF. CDR3 nucleotide sequence: TGTGCCAGCAGCGGGGGGACTAGTTTAGGTCACGAGCAGTACTTC.

The rearrangement links TRBV28 to TRBJ1-1, with TRBD1 identical over 9 bases. J lost 4 bases, V lost 9 bases, and 6 bases had no gene match. The CDR3 contains 13 residues. CDR1 and CDR2 (germline): MDHEN, SYDVKM. The DNA of the CDR3 is TGTGCCAGTACAGGGGGCGCGACCACTGAAGCTTTCTTT. Residues: CASTGGATTEAFF. Drawing the rest from reference TRBV28 and TRBJ1-1, the complete variable domain is DVKVTQSSRYLVKRTGEKVFLECVQDMDHENMFWYRQDPGLGLRLIYFSYDVKMKEKGDIPEGYSVSREKKERFSLILESASTNQTSMYLCASTGGATTEAFFGQGTRLTVV.

The chain couples TRBV7-3 to TRBJ2-3; no firm D call. Germline CDR1 SGHTA, CDR2 FQGTGA. Trimming took off 5 bases at V and 2 bases at J, with 8 bases between the two ends. This CDR3 contains 13 residues. CDR3 DNA: TGTGCCAGCAGCACCCAGATCACAGATACGCAGTATTTT. This translates into CASSTQITDTQYF.

The chain employs TRBV28 and TRBJ1-2; tentative D call: TRBD1 (6 bases). CDR1 is MDHEN, CDR2 SYDVKM, per germline. Trimming stripped 3 bases from V and 0 bases from J, with 11 bases between. The CDR3 consists of 15 residues. The CDR3 region is CASSFGTRPNYGYTF. CDR3 DNA: TGTGCCAGCAGTTTTGGGACAAGGCCTAACTATGGCTACACCTTC.

This clone was picked up one time. The gene calls are TRBV23-1 and TRBJ2-4; TRBD2 aligns across 12 bases. TRBV23-1 is an ORF for which the function is uncertain. This CDR3 comprises 20 residues. Trimming at V came to 4 bases and at J to 0 bases, leaving 13 bases not matched to a gene. The CDR3 is CASSRLMTSGSPIAKNIQYF. CDR3 DNA sequence: TGCGCCAGCAGTCGCCTCATGACTAGCGGGAGCCCCATAGCCAAAAACATTCAGTACTTC.

V is TRBV4-2 and J is TRBJ1-2; tentative D call: TRBD1 (5 bases). Trimming pared 0 bases from V and 4 bases from J, leaving 6 bases between. Germline V gene sequence: CDR1 LGHNA, CDR2 YNFKEQ. The CDR3 runs to 13 residues. CDR3 sequence (DNA): TGTGCCAGCAGCCAAGAAAGGGGCTATGGCTACACCTTC. Translated, it gives CASSQERGYGYTF.

This chain uses TRBV29-1 with TRBJ2-7; 12 nucleotides line up with TRBD2. The germline gives CDR1 SQVTM, CDR2 ANQGSEA. This CDR3 comprises 13 residues. With V trimmed by 5 bases and J by 6 bases, 5 bases remained unmatched. The CDR3 is CSVLTSGGLEQYF. The CDR3 DNA follows: TGCAGCGTTCTGACTAGCGGGGGTCTCGAGCAGTACTTC.

The rearrangement joins TRBV5-1 to TRBJ1-1; the D gene is possibly TRBD1 (5 bases). V was shortened by 0 bases and J by 0 bases, with 12 bases between the two germline ends. The CDR3 has 16 amino acids. Germline loops: CDR1 SGHRS, CDR2 YFSETQ. The CDR3 DNA is TGCGCCAGCAGCTTGGAGGGGCCGGCCTTGAACACTGAAGCTTTCTTT. Amino acid sequence: CASSLEGPALNTEAFF. Together with reference TRBV5-1 and TRBJ1-1, the CDR3 gives the full variable domain: KAGVTQTPRYLIKTRGQQVTLSCSPISGHRSVSWYQQTPGQGLQFLFEYFSETQRNKGNFPGRFSGRQFSNSRSEMNVSTLELGDSALYLCASSLEGPALNTEAFFGQGTRLTVV.

This chain links TRBV7-3 with TRBJ2-5, with D possibly matching TRBD2 (5 bases). The CDR3 spans 13 residues. Germline V lookup: CDR1 SGHTA, CDR2 FQGTGA. V was cut by 1 base and J by 4 bases, with 7 bases left in between. CDR3 residues: CASSLNEGETQYF. CDR3 DNA sequence: TGTGCCAGCAGCTTAAACGAGGGAGAGACCCAGTACTTC.

The V and J genes are TRBV6-6 and TRBJ2-1, with 7 positions matching TRBD2. J was trimmed by 6 bases and V by 5 bases; bases with no gene match: 7. Germline CDR1 MNHNY, CDR2 SVGAGI (reference sequence). The CDR3 is 14 amino acids. CDR3 sequence: CASSPGTTFNEQFF. The CDR3 bases are TGTGCCAGCAGTCCCGGGACTACCTTCAATGAGCAGTTCTTC.

This chain links TRBV28 with TRBJ1-2; a weak D match, TRBD1 (5 bases). The V end lost 6 bases, the J end lost 4 bases, and 15 bases lay between the germline ends. Germline CDR1 MDHEN, CDR2 SYDVKM. The CDR3 extends over 14 amino acids. The CDR3 protein is CASRRSGGGYGYTF. The DNA for the CDR3 is TGTGCCAGCAGACGAAGCGGGGGTGGCTATGGCTACACCTTC.

This clone was observed once. The gene calls are TRBV9 and TRBJ2-3; 9 bases line up with TRBD2. Germline V gene data show CDR1 as SGDLS and CDR2 as YYNGEE. This CDR3 has 17 residues. V gave up 0 bases and J gave up 3 bases; unmatched junction bases: 8. The DNA of the CDR3 is TGTGCCAGCAGCGTAGCTGCAGCGGGGGGATCTACAGATACGCAGTATTTT. This codes for CASSVAAAGGSTDTQYF.

Concerning this clone itself: The junction does not match germline at one end; this may be a read error. V gene TRBV4-1 combines with J gene TRBJ1-4; D gene ambiguous. Looked up from germline, CDR1 is MGHRA and CDR2 is YSYEKL. This CDR3 spans 15 amino acids. The CDR3 DNA reads as TGCGCCAGCAGCAAAGAGGTCCTTCGGGATGAAAAACTGTTTTTT. This sequence encodes CASSKEVLRDEKLFF.

This chain links TRBV5-8 with TRBJ1-1, with D unclear. The germline CDR1 and CDR2 sequences are SGHTS and YDEGEE. The CDR3 is 12 amino acids. Trimming pared 4 bases from V and 3 bases from J, leaving 7 bases between. The CDR3 DNA is TGTGCCAGCAGCCTGCGGGACACTGAAGCTTTCTTT. It yields the protein CASSLRDTEAFF.

The chain joins TRBV19 to TRBJ1-5, with 7 bases identical to TRBD1. The junction had 5 bases not matched to a gene; V was cut back by 5 bases and J by 4 bases. The CDR3 covers 14 residues. Per the germline V gene, CDR1 is LNHDA and CDR2 is SQIVND (reference sequence). The CDR3 region is CASSETGSNQPQHF. The CDR3 coding sequence is TGTGCCAGTAGTGAGACAGGGAGTAATCAGCCCCAGCATTTT. The full variable domain, completed using reference TRBV19 and TRBJ1-5, is DGGITQSPKYLFRKEGQNVTLSCEQNLNHDAMYWYRQDPGQGLRLIYYSQIVNDFQKGDIAEGYSVSREKKESFPLTVTSAQKNPTAFYLCASSETGSNQPQHFGDGTRLSIL.